Listed below are T cell receptor beta chains from one sample, sequenced in a study of regulatory T cells in long-lasting Graves disease. TCRdb ran MiXCR on the multiplex PCR reads and lists one entry per CDR3 protein. The sample has roughly 350,000 distinct CDR3 sequences; about 17% are singletons. The data also belong to a second study, concerning T cells in Graves' hyperthyroidism and ophthalmopathy.

Specimen: peripheral blood mononuclear cells (PBMCs), collected at new diagnosis, from a patient treated with antithyroid drugs. The receptors shown here come from a woman aged 18-35 years with Graves disease. Each CDR3 is given with its conserved first and last residue. D genes are given only for firm matches. Some rows have no size entry. The others give once, few or many, or a class for an expanded clone.

j_call d_call clone_size v_call cdr3_aa cdr3_nt
TRBJ2-2 TRBD1 many TRBV28 CASSPYRGYTGELFF TGTGCCAGCAGTCCGTACAGGGGTTACACCGGGGAGCTGTTTTTT
TRBJ2-1 NA many TRBV30 CAWDGAGGPLLGQFF TGTGCCTGGGACGGGGCTGGGGGCCCTCTCCTTGGGCAGTTCTTC
TRBJ2-1 TRBD2 many TRBV20-1 CSAPPRDYPYNEQFF TGCAGTGCTCCACCGAGGGACTACCCCTACAATGAGCAGTTCTTC
TRBJ1-4 TRBD1 NA TRBV5-1 CASSLQGAEKLFF TGCGCCAGCAGCTTACAGGGGGCTGAAAAACTGTTTTTT
TRBJ1-6 NA many TRBV18 CASSQSNSPLHF TGTGCCAGCTCGCAATCTAATTCACCCCTCCACTTT
TRBJ1-5 NA few TRBV10-2 CASRQGRWSNQPQHF TGCGCCAGCAGGCAGGGGCGGTGGAGCAATCAGCCCCAGCATTTT
TRBJ2-7 NA NA TRBV9 CASSPRGMNSYEQYF TGTGCCAGCAGCCCCCGCGGGATGAACTCCTACGAGCAGTACTTC
TRBJ2-7 TRBD1 many TRBV5-6 CASSLGDRDWSEQYF TGTGCCAGCAGCTTGGGGGACAGGGATTGGTCCGAGCAGTACTTC
TRBJ1-4 NA NA TRBV7-9 CASSLQLNEKLFF TGTGCCAGCAGCTTGCAGCTAAATGAAAAACTGTTTTTT
TRBJ1-5 NA few TRBV30 CAWSPGAASNQPQHF TGTGCCTGGAGTCCCGGGGCAGCCAGCAATCAGCCCCAGCATTTT
TRBJ2-1 TRBD2 many TRBV7-3 CASSRGMDISSGVRSEQFF TGTGCCAGCAGCCGTGGGATGGACATCTCTAGCGGAGTAAGGAGTGAGCAGTTCTTC
TRBJ1-1 NA many TRBV30 CAWSVSGQGNTEAFF TGTGCCTGGAGTGTATCGGGGCAGGGCAACACTGAAGCTTTCTTT
TRBJ2-7 NA many TRBV5-1 CASSLTSPGAIEQYF TGCGCCAGCAGCCTCACTTCGCCGGGGGCAATCGAGCAGTACTTC
TRBJ1-6 NA many TRBV6-5 CASSYSDSLSSYNSPLHF TGTGCCAGCAGTTACTCTGACTCTCTGAGCTCCTATAATTCACCCCTCCACTTT
TRBJ2-5 NA many TRBV20-1 CSGGKGEETQYF TGCAGTGGGGGCAAAGGAGAAGAGACCCAGTACTTC
TRBJ1-2 TRBD1 many TRBV3-1 CASSHANSGTGVAGYTF TGTGCCAGCAGCCACGCAAATTCCGGGACAGGGGTGGCTGGCTACACCTTC
TRBJ2-7 NA many TRBV7-8 CASSAGTMGYEQYF TGTGCCAGCAGCGCAGGGACCATGGGCTACGAGCAGTACTTC
TRBJ1-6 NA NA TRBV15 CATSRGTWDTLSSYNSPLHF TGTGCCACCAGCAGAGGTACCTGGGACACCCTGAGCTCCTATAATTCACCCCTCCACTTT
TRBJ2-1 TRBD2 NA TRBV4-1 CASRTSGGLYNEQFF TGCGCCAGCAGAACTAGCGGGGGGCTGTACAATGAGCAGTTCTTC
TRBJ1-1 NA few TRBV11-1 CASSLGGLALF TGTGCCAGCAGCTTGGGGGGTTTGGCTCTCTTT
TRBJ1-1 NA many TRBV5-1 CASSLADSHTEAFF TGCGCCAGCAGCTTGGCCGACAGCCACACTGAAGCTTTCTTT
TRBJ1-4 NA NA TRBV6-4 CASSGQGKLFF TGTGCCAGCAGTGGGCAGGGTAAACTGTTTTTT
TRBJ1-5 TRBD1 few TRBV27 CASSQQGNQPQHF TGTGCCAGCAGTCAACAGGGGAACCAGCCCCAGCATTTT
TRBJ1-1 TRBD1 NA TRBV11-2 CASSLGQGSAFF TGTGCCAGCAGCCTAGGACAGGGTTCGGCTTTCTTT
TRBJ2-1 NA few TRBV29-1 CSVAGTHNEQFF TGCAGCGTAGCCGGGACCCACAATGAGCAGTTCTTC
TRBJ2-4 TRBD1 many TRBV5-1 CASSSTGADIQYF TGCGCCAGCAGCTCCACAGGGGCCGACATTCAGTACTTC
TRBJ2-7 TRBD1 few TRBV9 CASSVGRDSAHEQYF TGTGCCAGCAGCGTCGGCCGGGACAGTGCCCACGAGCAGTACTTC
TRBJ2-7 TRBD2 many TRBV3-1 CASVASGRYEQYF TGTGCCAGCGTGGCTAGCGGGAGGTACGAGCAGTACTTC
TRBJ1-1 NA many TRBV7-6 CASSRDRFLNTEAFF TGTGCCAGCAGCAGAGACAGATTTCTGAACACTGAAGCTTTCTTT
TRBJ1-2 NA few TRBV15 CATSRDAINFFGYTF TGTGCCACCAGCAGAGATGCCATAAATTTCTTTGGCTACACCTTC
TRBJ2-1 TRBD1 many TRBV7-6 CASSQQGTEQFF TGTGCCAGCAGCCAACAGGGGACTGAGCAGTTCTTC
TRBJ2-3 NA many TRBV5-1 CASSLMATDTQYF TGTGCCAGCAGCTTAATGGCCACAGATACGCAGTATTTT
TRBJ1-5 NA NA TRBV19 CASRTLGEWSGVSQPQHF TGTGCCAGCCGGACACTCGGGGAGTGGTCAGGGGTTAGTCAGCCCCAGCATTTT
TRBJ1-6 NA NA TRBV15 CATSRDRPYNSPLHF TGTGCCACCAGCAGAGATAGGCCCTATAATTCACCCCTCCACTTT
TRBJ2-1 TRBD2 NA TRBV6-2/TRBV6-3 CASTPFASGSDNEQFF TGTGCCAGCACCCCCTTCGCTAGCGGGAGCGACAATGAGCAGTTCTTC
TRBJ1-5 NA NA TRBV20-1 CSARDRGSYSNQPQHF TGCAGTGCTAGAGATCGTGGGTCTTATAGCAATCAGCCCCAGCATTTT
TRBJ2-1 TRBD1 NA TRBV6-1 CASRRPGQVINEQFF TGTGCCAGCAGGCGACCGGGACAGGTGATCAATGAGCAGTTCTTC
TRBJ2-3 NA many TRBV12-3/TRBV12-4 CASSLQARSTDTQYF TGTGCCAGCAGTTTACAGGCGAGGAGCACAGATACGCAGTATTTT
TRBJ2-7 NA NA TRBV5-1 CASSLLFRASSYEQYF TGCGCCAGCAGCTTATTGTTCCGGGCTAGCTCCTACGAGCAGTACTTC
TRBJ2-5 NA few TRBV25-1 CASSFSGGSQTQYF TGTGCCAGCAGCTTCTCTGGAGGGTCACAGACCCAGTACTTC
TRBJ2-1 TRBD2 many TRBV2 CASSESSGVYNEQFF TGTGCCAGCAGTGAATCTAGCGGGGTATACAATGAGCAGTTCTTC
TRBJ2-3 TRBD2 many TRBV20-1 CSAPGGHIAELTDTQYF TGCAGTGCCCCGGGGGGTCATATAGCGGAGCTCACAGATACGCAGTATTTT